This paragraph covers one T cell receptor beta chain sequence. Its target antigen remains unknown. Qualities for individual bases were not recorded, and no much larger clone is one base off. This record belongs to a study of cytomegalovirus exposure and HLA in healthy donors (dated by TCRdb to the late 2010s). In terms of the full investigation: According to an earlier analysis of several hundred of the donors, some 180 million T cells yielded 90 million to 130 million unique TCR beta sequences and 250 to 350 Gb of sequence data. Donor age, sex, ethnicity and CMV serostatus were collected together with the repertoire data. Among the approximately 430 genotyped donors, roughly 80% belonged to the genetic ancestry cluster associated with self-reported Caucasian donors. Every discovery cohort repertoire had been produced on one sequencing platform. In the later analysis, no new phenotypic data were used to find candidate immune exposures; instead, reliance was placed on TCR beta sequences and their occurrence across donors. Among some 410 genotyped donors of the cohort, an average of around 250,000 unique TCR beta nucleotide sequences was sequenced per donor, of which roughly 17% were non-productive. The study profiled the T cell repertoires of about 720 subjects by immunosequencing and related them to cytomegalovirus serostatus. An earlier analysis of several hundred of the donors used high-throughput TCR beta sequencing to judge whether each TCR beta V gene segment behaved as functional or pseudogenic. Approximately 310 gigabases of sequencing data and 70 million to 100 million unique TCR sequences made up an early release that covered some 640 HLA-typed donors. HLA typing covered class I and class II loci at four-digit resolution. To predict cytomegalovirus infection status, the study brought together high-throughput TCR immunosequencing, statistical association of individual TCRs with disease status, and machine learning. Genome-wide SNP genotypes for about 65% of the 666 donors were used in a later genetic analysis, which treated that subset as a discovery cohort. In a later analysis, previously published TCR beta repertoires from roughly 710 donors were re-analyzed and high-resolution HLA genotyping was added so that TCR occurrence patterns could be studied. Because of strong linkage in the cohort, roughly five DR-DQ haplotypes were treated as single units for association and clustering. The study aimed to test whether signatures of past pathogen exposure could be identified by cataloging public T cell receptors. The number of typed donors differed by locus: roughly 629-640 for A, B, C, DRB1 and DQB1; approximately 530 for DQA1; 600 to 610 for DPA1; and approximately 450 for DPB1. Along with the approximately 700-subject first cohort, a separate validation cohort of more than 90 different subjects was used.

Including cysteine and phenylalanine, the CDR3 has 12 amino acids. The retained sequence is limited to the CDR3, 36 bases, with the frame set at the first base. CDR1 and CDR2 (SGHRS, YFSETQ) derive from the germline V gene. Relative to germline, V is missing 6 bases and J is missing 7 bases, with 5 bases of the junction outside any gene match. Library prep was done by the immunoSEQ multiplex PCR assay. A mixture of 60 forward primers for TCR Vbeta segments and 13 reverse primers for TCR Jbeta segments was used in the multiplex PCR. A multiplex PCR assay on genomic DNA amplified the CDR3 region of rearranged TCR beta genes. The amplified TCR beta libraries were sequenced on the Illumina HiSeq System as 87-base-pair reads. The authors processed their data as follows. A later analysis counted some 74 million unique TCR beta chains across the approximately 700 repertoires, and around 9.9 million of these chains were shared by at least two donors. Raw reads were error-corrected and collapsed into unique sequences with a nearest-neighbor algorithm that merged closely related sequences to remove PCR and sequencing errors. CDR3 sequences were aligned to IMGT reference sequences to assign V, D and J gene segments. For a sequence to be retained, a match of at least six nucleotides to both a V gene segment and a J gene segment was required. Rearrangements were classified as productive when the CDR3 lacked stop codons and remained in frame with V and J, and all other rearrangements were classified as non-productive. Following IMGT convention, CDR3 was defined as the stretch from the second conserved V-encoded cysteine up to the conserved J-encoded phenylalanine. Sequences without an unambiguous match to a single V gene segment were excluded from the earlier analysis of several hundred of the donors. In an earlier analysis of more than 500 of the donors, a V segment was called functional when productive rearrangements were above 56.7%, and segregating when the standard deviation between donors exceeded 5%. A statistical classification framework was developed to diagnose cytomegalovirus status using the catalog of TCR beta chain sequences. V and J gene assignment, in a later analysis, came from comparing TCR nucleotide sequences with IMGT/GENE-DB human TR gene sequences. Using the TCRdist pipeline, a later analysis assigned CDR3 sequences along with most-parsimonious VDJ recombination scenarios. In a later analysis, each TCR beta chain was defined by its CDR3 amino acid sequence together with its V-gene family, and reads lacking a unique V-gene family were excluded. As a way to deal with suspected cross-contamination and a sequencing artifact, a later analysis dropped hundreds of nucleotide sequences that were highly shared and had low generation probability. A later analysis calculated a clonal expansion index for each public chain from normalized within-repertoire ranks of inferred template counts. Generation probabilities in a later analysis came from a VDJ recombination model fitted to out-of-frame rearrangements, and those results were checked against IGoR. Hypergeometric tests were used in a later analysis to score TCR-TCR, TCR-HLA and TCR-CMV co-occurrence, with a repertoire-size bias correction applied to the TCR pairs. To estimate false discovery rates, a later analysis permuted the HLA or CMV assignments 20 times. In a later analysis, co-occurring TCRs were grouped using DBSCAN, and TCRdist sequence similarity was added for clustering within HLA-allele-positive subsets. Repertoires with fewer than 30,000 or more than 120,000 public chains, plus five repertoires with anomalous nucleotide sharing, were excluded from co-occurrence clustering. This is the immuneACCESS table as TCRdb keeps it, with only in-frame sequences that have V and J called. A part of the clones is gone; compared with another copy, unresolved V genes explain less than half, and the rest is unexplained. V, J and clone size derive from that table, while D and trimming were established from the DNA sequence. The sample table lists about 120,000 clones, roughly three fifths of them with a count of one. 8% to 10% of the sample belongs to the ten largest clones.

The cohort consisted of hundreds of healthy bone marrow donors. At the time of sampling, every cohort member was nominally healthy, though immune exposures that went unrecorded were likely present. The donor was CMV seropositive and was included in the group of 289 seropositive cohort members. Each donor provided a peripheral blood sample, and peripheral blood mononuclear cells were used for TCR beta sequencing. The Qiagen DNeasy Blood Extraction Kit was used to extract genomic DNA from the blood cell samples. Summary of the overall study and its limitations: In a later analysis, most CMV-associated TCR beta chains were found to appear HLA-restricted, with HLA associations seemingly driven largely by CMV exposure. Because some donors lacked HLA typing at each locus, the association tests relied only on the typed subset. Three of the identified cytomegalovirus-associated TCR beta chains were confirmed in vitro to be specific for cytomegalovirus antigens. In the study, around 160 TCR beta chains were listed as associated with cytomegalovirus. The earlier analysis of approximately 540 of the donors excluded 15 to 20 rarely observed V segments, including chromosome 9 orphons, because counts were too low. Specific HLA alleles were associated with 15,000 to 20,000 TCR beta sequences at a false discovery rate of 0.05 in a later analysis. It was suggested by the authors that the approach could potentially be generalized to other disease states and immunological phenotypes. According to a later analysis, TCR association rates differed among HLA loci, with DRB1 alleles showing the most associated TCRs and HLA-C alleles showing the fewest. An association between a missense DCLRE1C variant and V-gene and J-gene trimming of TCR beta chains was found in a later genetic analysis and replicated in an independent cohort. In a later analysis, HLA-associated TCR beta chains showed more clonal expansion and lower generation probabilities than non-associated chains that were equally common. Linkage disequilibrium might explain the correlated functional status among segregating V segments, but an unknown experimental factor could not be excluded. Across donors, most TCR sequences were observed very rarely, whereas some public TCRs were present in many individuals. The classifier was reported to diagnose cytomegalovirus status with high specificity and sensitivity in both the original and validation cohorts. A cluster of highly shared sequence variants was judged likely to be a technical artifact of the sequencing pipeline. In an earlier analysis of around 600 of the donors, most TCR beta V segments were observed in productive rearrangements about 87% or about 30% of the time, broadly matching IMGT annotations. Strong co-occurrence of HLA alleles, especially DR and DQ, made assigning TCR associations to individual alleles difficult. Some IMGT-functional V segments, including TRBV6-2 and TRBV6-3, could not be distinguished by the 87-base-pair reads and were therefore excluded. Compared with the 666-donor mean, donors in an Asian-associated ancestry cluster had fewer N-insertions in productive TCRs, according to a later genetic analysis. Presence/absence analyses assumed roughly uniform sequencing depth across donors, an assumption that may not hold. A further reported finding was that TCR beta sequences accurately predicted the HLA-A and HLA-B alleles for most subjects in the first cohort. Several of the top co-occurrence clusters appeared to be linked to parvovirus B19, influenza, CMV and Epstein-Barr virus, according to a later analysis. CMV serostatus was the only immune exposure information available for the cohort. In this cohort, only TCR beta chains were sequenced, and detectable features were limited by the absence of alpha or paired-chain data.

The source of this sequence is a man aged 35 to 55 in good health and CMV-seropositive. The V and J genes are TRBV5-1 and TRBJ1-2, and TRBD1 matches 8 of the central bases. Sequenced material: PBMCs. This receptor carries the CDR3 CASTPDRGGYTF. In nucleotides, the sequence is TGCGCCAGCACACCAGACAGGGGTGGCTACACCTTC.